This TCR beta chain stems from a study of blood T cell repertoires in COVID-19. Study at large: COVID-19 samples, acute and convalescent, were from the United States, Italy and Spain.

As handled by the study authors: Cell counts per sample came from amplifying reference gene primers. Clones were sequenced by immunoSEQ multiplex PCR, and TCRdb holds only the in-frame ones, with some missing. Clone size and the V and J calls come from that table; the DNA yielded D and trimming. The sample lists just over 95,000 clones; 82% were seen once. CDR1 is MDHEN, CDR2 SYDVKM, per germline. The CDR3 has 14 residues. Trimming removed 6 bases from V and 2 bases from J, with 14 bases in between. Sequencing was carried out using peripheral blood. The chain joins TRBV28 to TRBJ2-7, with a possible D match to TRBD2 (7 bases). The clonotype comes from a man older than 75 with acute or convalescent COVID-19. CDR3 nucleotide sequence: TGTGCCAGCAGGGGGGGGGCGGAGACCTACGAGCAGTACTTC. It yields the protein CASRGGAETYEQYF.